Below are 16 T cell receptor beta chains sequenced from a single sample in a study of T cell responses to AZD1222 COVID-19 vaccine. Profiled with immunoSEQ multiplex PCR; TCRdb holds only in-frame clones, not every one. The sample yields about 140,000 clones, approximately 89% seen once. The sample in question was peripheral blood, obtained 28 days after the second AZD1222 dose. The origin of the receptors is an adult who received the AZD1222 COVID-19 vaccine.

This rearrangement joins TRBV2 to TRBJ1-5; 9 nucleotides match TRBD1. The CDR3 runs to 16 residues. The V and J ends lost 5 bases and 1 base, in that order; junction bases with no gene match: 6. Germline values: CDR1 SNHLY, CDR2 FYNNEI. CDR3 DNA: TGTGCCAGCAGTCGTAAGACAGGGGGGAGCAATCAGCCCCAGCATTTT. Amino acids: CASSRKTGGSNQPQHF.

The chain couples TRBV7-9 to TRBJ2-2; no reliable D call. Per germline, CDR1 SEHNR and CDR2 FQNEAQ (reference sequence). There are 18 residues in the CDR3. V dropped 2 bases and J dropped 4 bases, with 20 bases sitting between them. This CDR3 reads CASSLYTGPHRGTGELFF. CDR3 nucleotides: TGTGCCAGCAGCTTATACACCGGGCCCCACCGCGGCACCGGGGAGCTGTTTTTT.

The chain has TRBV7-9 and TRBJ2-3, with a tentative D call TRBD1 (6 bases). The V and J ends lost 2 bases and 2 bases respectively, with 17 bases between them. Germline V gene sequence: CDR1 SEHNR, CDR2 FQNEAQ (reference sequence). The CDR3 sequence is 17 residues long. CDR3 loop: CASSLTRSGAITDTQYF. As DNA, the CDR3 is TGTGCCAGCAGCTTAACCAGATCAGGGGCGATCACAGATACGCAGTATTTT.

This chain connects TRBV18 to TRBJ2-7; tentatively, D is TRBD1 (6 bases). The CDR3 has 15 amino acids. The germline V gene has CDR1 KGHSH and CDR2 LQKENI. V was cut by 2 bases and J by 3 bases, with 14 bases left in between. The CDR3 sequence: CASSPTRDMSYEQYF. The CDR3 nucleotides read TGTGCCAGCTCACCAACCCGGGACATGAGCTACGAGCAGTACTTC.

J is TRBJ1-1 and V is TRBV29-1; D unclear. The ends were cut back, 8 bases at V and 1 base at J, with 8 bases in the middle. From germline, CDR1 is SQVTM and CDR2 ANQGSEA. The CDR3 contains 11 residues. This CDR3 is CSSHRNTEAFF. CDR3 nucleotides: TGCAGCTCCCACAGGAACACTGAAGCTTTCTTT.

As regards this clone: Germline is not matched at one junction end, which may reflect a read error. The V gene is TRBV6-6, the J gene TRBJ1-2; 9 nucleotides line up with TRBD1. Germline lookup yields CDR1 MNHNY and CDR2 SVGAGI (reference sequence). This CDR3 contains 15 residues. The CDR3 DNA follows: TGTGCCAGCAGTTACTCAGGGGGCGAGGAGGGACAGGGCCCCTTC. It yields the protein CASSYSGGEEGQGPF.

The chain carries TRBV6-6 and TRBJ1-2, with 7 bases identical to TRBD1. CDR3 length: 15 residues. The trim removed 6 bases at V and 2 bases at J, leaving 9 bases unmatched. CDR1 and CDR2 (germline): MNHNY, SVGAGI (reference sequence). The CDR3, as DNA: TGTGCCAGCAGCTCCTGGGGGGACAGAAACTATGGCTACACCTTC. Encoded protein: CASSSWGDRNYGYTF.

The V gene is TRBV7-2, the J gene TRBJ2-2, with D possibly being TRBD1 (6 bases). The CDR3 spans 15 residues. V lost 4 bases and J 0 bases, leaving 9 bases between the germline ends. Germline CDR1 and CDR2: SGHTA and FQGNSA. DNA for the CDR3: TGTGCCAGCAGCTACCGGGACACGAACACCGGGGAGCTGTTTTTT. Its translation is CASSYRDTNTGELFF.

The chain links TRBV27 to TRBJ2-1, with a possible D match to TRBD1 (5 bases). V gave up 2 bases and J gave up 2 bases, with 7 bases separating them. CDR3 length: 14 amino acids. Looked up from germline, CDR1 is MNHEY and CDR2 is SMNVEV (reference sequence). The CDR3 loop is CASSLVGAYNEQFF. CDR3 nucleotides: TGTGCCAGCAGTTTAGTAGGGGCCTACAATGAGCAGTTCTTC.

J is TRBJ1-4 and V is TRBV5-4; D uncertain. CDR1 is SGHNT, CDR2 YYREEE, per germline (reference sequence). The CDR3 covers 14 residues. V gave up 5 bases and J gave up 6 bases, with 14 bases separating them. The DNA of the CDR3 is TGTGCCAGCAGGAGCACAACTCAGGATGAAAAACTGTTTTTT. Translating gives CASRSTTQDEKLFF.

The chain has TRBV3-1 (or the pseudogene TRBV3-2) and TRBJ2-1, with TRBD2 matching over 8 bases. V lost 4 bases, J lost 4 bases, and 6 bases stayed unmatched. Germline CDR1 and CDR2: LGHDT and YNNKEL (reference sequence). The CDR3 sequence is 15 residues long. The CDR3 nucleotides read TGTGCCAGCAGCCCGGAACTAGCGGCTTACAATGAGCAGTTCTTC. Its protein product is CASSPELAAYNEQFF.

The chain couples TRBV2 to TRBJ1-5; a possible D gene is TRBD1 (5 bases). Germline CDR1 and CDR2: SNHLY and FYNNEI. Trimming shortened V by 4 bases and J by 3 bases, and 19 bases separated the two germline ends. The CDR3 covers 17 residues. This CDR3 is CASSAPLRGVDNQPQHF. CDR3 nucleotides: TGTGCCAGCAGTGCCCCGCTGAGAGGGGTTGACAATCAGCCCCAGCATTTT. The full variable domain, completed using reference TRBV2 and TRBJ1-5, is EPEVTQTPSHQVTQMGQEVILRCVPISNHLYFYWYRQILGQKVEFLVSFYNNEISEKSEIFDDQFSVERPDGSNFTLKIRSTKLEDSAMYFCASSAPLRGVDNQPQHFGDGTRLSIL.

The chain is built from TRBV6-5 and TRBJ2-1, with 7 bases identical to TRBD2. The CDR3 is 13 residues long. Germline CDR1 and CDR2: MNHEY and SVGAGI. V shed 7 bases, J shed 4 bases, and the junction held 4 bases outside the gene matches. CDR3 amino acids: CASKPSGYNEQFF. CDR3 sequence (DNA): TGTGCCAGCAAACCTAGCGGATACAATGAGCAGTTCTTC.

This chain uses TRBV11-2 with TRBJ2-3, with unresolved D. V was clipped by 0 bases and J by 6 bases, with 7 bases between them. CDR3 length: 13 amino acids. Germline CDR1 is SGHAT and CDR2 is FQNNGV. The CDR3 DNA reads TGTGCCAGCAGCTTAGAGGCGGCGGATACGCAGTATTTT. Translating it yields CASSLEAADTQYF.

This clone was observed many times. This sequence joins TRBV7-9 and TRBJ2-7; 8 bases are a match to TRBD1. The length of the CDR3 is 15 residues. From germline, CDR1 is SEHNR and CDR2 FQNEAQ (reference sequence). Trimming removed 7 bases from V and 3 bases from J; junction bases left unmatched: 11. The CDR3 loop is CASIGVAGGVYEQYF. In DNA form, the CDR3 reads TGTGCCAGCATAGGGGTCGCAGGGGGCGTCTACGAGCAGTACTTC.

The chain combines TRBV24-1 with TRBJ1-2; maybe TRBD1 (5 bases). Germline V lookup: CDR1 KGHDR, CDR2 SFDVKD. Trimming shortened V by 6 bases and J by 1 base, and 11 bases separated the two germline ends. The CDR3 is 14 residues long. CDR3 sequence (DNA): TGTGCCACCAGTCCTGACAGCATTAACTATGGCTACACCTTC. Its translation: CATSPDSINYGYTF.